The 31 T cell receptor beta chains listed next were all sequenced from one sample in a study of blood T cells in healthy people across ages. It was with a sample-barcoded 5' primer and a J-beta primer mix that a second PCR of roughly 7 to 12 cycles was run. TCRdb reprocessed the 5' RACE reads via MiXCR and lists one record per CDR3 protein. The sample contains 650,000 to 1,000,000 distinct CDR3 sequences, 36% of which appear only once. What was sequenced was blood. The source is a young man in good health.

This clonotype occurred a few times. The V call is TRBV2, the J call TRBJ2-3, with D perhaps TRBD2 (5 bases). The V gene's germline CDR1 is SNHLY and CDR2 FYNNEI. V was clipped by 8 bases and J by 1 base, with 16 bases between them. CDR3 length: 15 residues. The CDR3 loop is CASALEVEGTDTQYF. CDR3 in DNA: TGTGCCAGCGCCCTGGAGGTCGAGGGCACAGATACGCAGTATTTT.

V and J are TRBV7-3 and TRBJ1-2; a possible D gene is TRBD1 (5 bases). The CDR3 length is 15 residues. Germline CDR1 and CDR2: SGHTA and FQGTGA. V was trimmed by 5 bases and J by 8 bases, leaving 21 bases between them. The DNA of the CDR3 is TGTGCCAGCAGCCCCACGGAATCAGGGCCACGGGGCTACACCTTC. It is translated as CASSPTESGPRGYTF.

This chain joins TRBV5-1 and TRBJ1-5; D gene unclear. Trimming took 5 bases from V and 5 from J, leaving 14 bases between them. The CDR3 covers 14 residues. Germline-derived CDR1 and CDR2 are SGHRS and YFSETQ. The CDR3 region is CASSPDSQYQPQHF. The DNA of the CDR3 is TGCGCCAGCAGTCCCGACTCCCAGTATCAGCCCCAGCATTTT.

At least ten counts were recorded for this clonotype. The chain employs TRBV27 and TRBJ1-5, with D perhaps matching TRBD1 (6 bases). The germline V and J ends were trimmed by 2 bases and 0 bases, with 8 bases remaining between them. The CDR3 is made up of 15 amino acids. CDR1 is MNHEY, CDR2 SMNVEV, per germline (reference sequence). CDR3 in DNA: TGTGCCAGCAGTTTACAGGGGTATAGCAATCAGCCCCAGCATTTT. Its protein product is CASSLQGYSNQPQHF.

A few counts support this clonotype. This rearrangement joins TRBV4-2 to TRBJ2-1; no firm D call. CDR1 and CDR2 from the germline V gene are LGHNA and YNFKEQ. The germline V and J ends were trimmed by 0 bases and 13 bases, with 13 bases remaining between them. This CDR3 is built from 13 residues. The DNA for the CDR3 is TGTGCCAGCAGCCAAGATCTTGGCGAGACCCAGTTCTTC. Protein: CASSQDLGETQFF.

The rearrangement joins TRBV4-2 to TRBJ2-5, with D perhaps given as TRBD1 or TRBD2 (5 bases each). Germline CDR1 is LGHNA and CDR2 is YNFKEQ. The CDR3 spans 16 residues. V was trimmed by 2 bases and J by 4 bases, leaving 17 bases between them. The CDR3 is CASSQSPSRGTETQYF. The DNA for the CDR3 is TGTGCCAGCAGCCAATCCCCCTCCCGGGGCACAGAGACCCAGTACTTC.

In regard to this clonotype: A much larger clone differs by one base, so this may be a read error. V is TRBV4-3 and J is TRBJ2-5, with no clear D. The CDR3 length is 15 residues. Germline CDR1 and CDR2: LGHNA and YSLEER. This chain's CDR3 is CASSQDLRSQGTQYF. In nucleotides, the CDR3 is TGCGCCAGCAGCCAAGATTTACGGTCCCAAGGGACCCAGTACTTC.

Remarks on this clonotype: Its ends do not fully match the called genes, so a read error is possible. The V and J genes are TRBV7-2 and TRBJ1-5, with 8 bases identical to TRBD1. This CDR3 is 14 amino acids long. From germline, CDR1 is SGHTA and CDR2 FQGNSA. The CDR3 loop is CASSYQGANQPRHF. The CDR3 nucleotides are TGTGCCAGCAGCTACCAGGGGGCAAATCAGCCCCGGCATTTT.

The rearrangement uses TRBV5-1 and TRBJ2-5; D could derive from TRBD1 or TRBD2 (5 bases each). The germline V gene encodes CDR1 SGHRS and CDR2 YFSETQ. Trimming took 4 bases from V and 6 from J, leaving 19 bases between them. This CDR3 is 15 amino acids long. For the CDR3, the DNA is TGCGCCAGCAGCATTAGCCGGGACCCTCATCAGACCCAGTACTTC. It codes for CASSISRDPHQTQYF.

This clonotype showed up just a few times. CDR3 in amino acids: CASSWNRGSNYGYTF. CDR3 nucleotide sequence: TGTGCCAGCAGCTGGAACAGGGGGTCAAACTATGGCTACACCTTC. The rearrangement uses TRBV7-2 and TRBJ1-2; 8 bases map to TRBD1. Germline CDR1 reads SGHTA; CDR2 reads FQGNSA. The CDR3 spans 15 residues. The V segment lost 4 bases and the J segment 2 bases; nucleotides outside the gene matches: 6.

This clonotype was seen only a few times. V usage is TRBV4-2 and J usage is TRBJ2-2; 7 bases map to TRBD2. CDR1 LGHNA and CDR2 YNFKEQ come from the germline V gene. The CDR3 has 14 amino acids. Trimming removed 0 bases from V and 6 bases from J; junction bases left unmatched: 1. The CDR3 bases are TGTGCCAGCAGCCAAGAGGGAGGGGCCGGGGAGCTGTTTTTT. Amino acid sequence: CASSQEGGAGELFF.

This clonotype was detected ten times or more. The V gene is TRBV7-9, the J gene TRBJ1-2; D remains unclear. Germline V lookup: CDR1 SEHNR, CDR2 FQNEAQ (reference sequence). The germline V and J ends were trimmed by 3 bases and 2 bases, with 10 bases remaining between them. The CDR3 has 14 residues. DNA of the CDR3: TGTGCCAGCAGCTTTCTAGACAAAAACTATGGCTACACCTTC. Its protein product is CASSFLDKNYGYTF.

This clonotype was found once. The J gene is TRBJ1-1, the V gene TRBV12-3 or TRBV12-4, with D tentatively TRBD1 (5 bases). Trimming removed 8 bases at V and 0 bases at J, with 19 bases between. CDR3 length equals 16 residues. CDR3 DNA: TGTGCCAGCCCCCCAGGGCCTGCTGGAGTGAACACTGAAGCTTTCTTT. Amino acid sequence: CASPPGPAGVNTEAFF.

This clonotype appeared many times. CDR3 in DNA: TGTGCCAGCAGTCGCGGACAGGGATCTAGCACAGATACGCAGTATTTT. Translation: CASSRGQGSSTDTQYF. The chain joins TRBV12-3 or TRBV12-4 to TRBJ2-3; 8 bases line up with TRBD1. After removal of 5 bases from V and 0 bases from J, the junction contained 7 bases not matched to a gene. The CDR3 loop spans 16 amino acids.

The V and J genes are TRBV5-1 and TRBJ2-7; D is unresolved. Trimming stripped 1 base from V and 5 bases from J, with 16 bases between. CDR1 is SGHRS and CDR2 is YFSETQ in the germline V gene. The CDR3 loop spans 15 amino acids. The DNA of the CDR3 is TGCGCCAGCAGCTTGAAGCCTACGCAGGCCGACGAGCAGTACTTC. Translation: CASSLKPTQADEQYF.

CDR3 residues: CSAGGQGASEQYF. The DNA of the CDR3 is TGCAGTGCTGGGGGACAGGGGGCATCCGAGCAGTACTTC. The chain combines TRBV20-1 with TRBJ2-7, with 12 bases fitting TRBD1. CDR3 size: 13 residues. The V gene end was trimmed by 5 bases and the J gene end by 6 bases; junction bases not matched to a gene: 5. Germline CDR1 reads DFQATT; CDR2 reads SNEGSKA (reference sequence).

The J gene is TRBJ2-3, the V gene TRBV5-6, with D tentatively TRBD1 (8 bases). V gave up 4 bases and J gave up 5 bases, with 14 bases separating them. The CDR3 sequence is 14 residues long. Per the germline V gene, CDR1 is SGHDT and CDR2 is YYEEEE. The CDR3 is CASSQDREGDTQYF. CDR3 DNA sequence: TGTGCCAGCAGCCAGGACAGGGAGGGAGATACGCAGTATTTT.

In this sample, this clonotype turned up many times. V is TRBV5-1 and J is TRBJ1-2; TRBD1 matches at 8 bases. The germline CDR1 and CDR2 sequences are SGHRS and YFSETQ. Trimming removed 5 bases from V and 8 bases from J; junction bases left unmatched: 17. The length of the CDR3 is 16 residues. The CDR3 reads CASRLGQGFTLNGYTF. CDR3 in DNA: TGCGCCAGCAGATTAGGACAGGGATTCACCTTAAACGGCTACACCTTC.

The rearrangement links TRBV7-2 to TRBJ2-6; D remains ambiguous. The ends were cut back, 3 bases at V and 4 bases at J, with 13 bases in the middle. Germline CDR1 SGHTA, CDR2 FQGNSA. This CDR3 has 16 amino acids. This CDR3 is CASSFSYLRGANVLTF. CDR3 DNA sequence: TGTGCCAGCAGCTTCAGCTACCTGAGGGGGGCCAACGTCCTGACTTTC. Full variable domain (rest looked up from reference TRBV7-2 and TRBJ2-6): GAGVSQSPSNKVTEKGKDVELRCDPISGHTALYWYRQSLGQGLEFLIYFQGNSAPDKSGLPSDRFSAERTGGSVSTLTIQRTQQEDSAVYLCASSFSYLRGANVLTFGAGSRLTVL.

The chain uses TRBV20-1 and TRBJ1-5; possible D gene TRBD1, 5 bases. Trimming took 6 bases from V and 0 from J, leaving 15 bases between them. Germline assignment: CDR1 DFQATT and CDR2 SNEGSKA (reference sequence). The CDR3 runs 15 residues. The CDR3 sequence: CSATISGNSNQPQHF. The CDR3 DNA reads TGCAGTGCAACTATATCAGGGAATAGCAATCAGCCCCAGCATTTT.

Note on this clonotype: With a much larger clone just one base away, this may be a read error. The DNA of the CDR3 is TGTGGAGCGGGGGCCCTCCTCCCCTACGAGCAGTTCTTC. Protein product: CGAGALLPYEQFF. The chain uses TRBV30 and TRBJ2-1; 8 bases map to TRBD2. Per germline, CDR1 GTSNPN and CDR2 SVGIG (reference sequence). The CDR3 covers 13 residues.

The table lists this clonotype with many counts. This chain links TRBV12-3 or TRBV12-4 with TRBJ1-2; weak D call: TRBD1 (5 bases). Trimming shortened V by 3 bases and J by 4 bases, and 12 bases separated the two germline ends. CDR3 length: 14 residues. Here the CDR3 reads CASSFGASGYGYTF. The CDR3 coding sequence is TGTGCCAGCAGTTTCGGGGCGTCGGGCTATGGCTACACCTTC.

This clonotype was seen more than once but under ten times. The CDR3 DNA is TGTGCCAGCAGCCCCCAAGGACAGGGGAACTATGGCTACACCTTC. Residues: CASSPQGQGNYGYTF. The chain combines TRBV12-3 or TRBV12-4 with TRBJ1-2, with TRBD1 identical over 9 bases. Trimming cost V 6 bases and J 2 bases; bases outside gene matches: 7. The CDR3 consists of 15 residues.

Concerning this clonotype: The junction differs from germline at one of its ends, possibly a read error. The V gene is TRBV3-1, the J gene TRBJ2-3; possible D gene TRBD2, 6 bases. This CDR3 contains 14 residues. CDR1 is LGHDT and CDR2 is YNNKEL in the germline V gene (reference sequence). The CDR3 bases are TGTGCCAACAGCCGGGAGACGAGCACAGATACGCAGTATTTT. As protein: CANSRETSTDTQYF.

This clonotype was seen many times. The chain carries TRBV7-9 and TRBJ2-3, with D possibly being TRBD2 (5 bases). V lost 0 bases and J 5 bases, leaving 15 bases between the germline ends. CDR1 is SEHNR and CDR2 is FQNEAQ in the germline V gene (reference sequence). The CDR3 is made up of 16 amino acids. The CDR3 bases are TGTGCCAGCAGCTTAGCGATACGACCAGCGGTAGATACGCAGTATTTT. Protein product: CASSLAIRPAVDTQYF.

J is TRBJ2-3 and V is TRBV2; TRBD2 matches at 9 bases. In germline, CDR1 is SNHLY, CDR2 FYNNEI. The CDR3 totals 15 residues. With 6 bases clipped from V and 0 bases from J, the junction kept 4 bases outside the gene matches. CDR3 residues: CASRLTSGSTDTQYF. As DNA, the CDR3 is TGTGCCAGCAGACTTACTAGCGGGAGCACAGATACGCAGTATTTT.

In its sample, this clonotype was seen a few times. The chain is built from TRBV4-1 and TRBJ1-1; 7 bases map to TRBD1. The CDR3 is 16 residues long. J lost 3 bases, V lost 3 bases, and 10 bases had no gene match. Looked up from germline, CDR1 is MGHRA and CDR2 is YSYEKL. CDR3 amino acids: CASSQHPNRGDTEAFF. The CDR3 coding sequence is TGCGCCAGCAGCCAGCACCCTAACAGGGGAGACACTGAAGCTTTCTTT.

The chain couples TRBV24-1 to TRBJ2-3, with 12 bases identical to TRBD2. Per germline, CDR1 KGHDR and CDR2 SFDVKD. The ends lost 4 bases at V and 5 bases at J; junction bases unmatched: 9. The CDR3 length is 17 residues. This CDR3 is CATSDPTSGGRGDTQYF. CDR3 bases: TGTGCCACCAGTGACCCTACTAGCGGGGGGCGAGGAGATACGCAGTATTTT.

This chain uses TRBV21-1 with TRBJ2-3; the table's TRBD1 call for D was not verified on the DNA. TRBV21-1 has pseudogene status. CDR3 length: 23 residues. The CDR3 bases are TGTGCCAGCAGCAAAGGGGCCTCGGGGGACAGGGATCATCTAGTTCTTGGCACAGATACGCAGTATTTT. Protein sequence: CASSKGASGDRDHLVLGTDTQYF.

CDR3 residues: CSARGGGVGRTNEQFF. For the CDR3, the DNA is TGCAGTGCTAGAGGCGGGGGGGTGGGTCGTACGAATGAGCAGTTCTTC. The rearrangement uses TRBV20-1 and TRBJ2-1, with TRBD2 identical over 9 bases. The V and J ends lost 1 base and 7 bases, in that order; junction bases with no gene match: 11. The germline gives CDR1 DFQATT, CDR2 SNEGSKA (reference sequence). The CDR3 is 16 residues long.

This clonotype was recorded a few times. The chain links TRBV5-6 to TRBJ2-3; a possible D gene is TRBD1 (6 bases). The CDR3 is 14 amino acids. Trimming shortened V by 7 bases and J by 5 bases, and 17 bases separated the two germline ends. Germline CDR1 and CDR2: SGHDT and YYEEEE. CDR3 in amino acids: CASYRDRGEDTQYF. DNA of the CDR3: TGTGCCAGCTACAGGGATAGGGGCGAAGATACGCAGTATTTT.